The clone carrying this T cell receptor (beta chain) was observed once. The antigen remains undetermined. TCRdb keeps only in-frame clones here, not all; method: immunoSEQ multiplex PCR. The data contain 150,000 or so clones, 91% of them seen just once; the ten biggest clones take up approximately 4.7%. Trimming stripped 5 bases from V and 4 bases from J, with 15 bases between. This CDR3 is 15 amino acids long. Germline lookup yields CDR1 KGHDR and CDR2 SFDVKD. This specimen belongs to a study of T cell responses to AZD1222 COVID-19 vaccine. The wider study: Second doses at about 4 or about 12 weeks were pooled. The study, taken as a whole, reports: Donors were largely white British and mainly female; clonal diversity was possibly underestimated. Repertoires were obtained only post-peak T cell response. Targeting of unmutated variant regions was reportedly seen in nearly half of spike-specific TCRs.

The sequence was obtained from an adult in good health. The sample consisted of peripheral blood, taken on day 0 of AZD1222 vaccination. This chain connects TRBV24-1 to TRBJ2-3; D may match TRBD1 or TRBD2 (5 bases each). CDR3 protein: CATSAWDLGADTQYF. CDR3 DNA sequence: TGTGCCACCAGTGCCTGGGACCTCGGGGCAGATACGCAGTATTTT.